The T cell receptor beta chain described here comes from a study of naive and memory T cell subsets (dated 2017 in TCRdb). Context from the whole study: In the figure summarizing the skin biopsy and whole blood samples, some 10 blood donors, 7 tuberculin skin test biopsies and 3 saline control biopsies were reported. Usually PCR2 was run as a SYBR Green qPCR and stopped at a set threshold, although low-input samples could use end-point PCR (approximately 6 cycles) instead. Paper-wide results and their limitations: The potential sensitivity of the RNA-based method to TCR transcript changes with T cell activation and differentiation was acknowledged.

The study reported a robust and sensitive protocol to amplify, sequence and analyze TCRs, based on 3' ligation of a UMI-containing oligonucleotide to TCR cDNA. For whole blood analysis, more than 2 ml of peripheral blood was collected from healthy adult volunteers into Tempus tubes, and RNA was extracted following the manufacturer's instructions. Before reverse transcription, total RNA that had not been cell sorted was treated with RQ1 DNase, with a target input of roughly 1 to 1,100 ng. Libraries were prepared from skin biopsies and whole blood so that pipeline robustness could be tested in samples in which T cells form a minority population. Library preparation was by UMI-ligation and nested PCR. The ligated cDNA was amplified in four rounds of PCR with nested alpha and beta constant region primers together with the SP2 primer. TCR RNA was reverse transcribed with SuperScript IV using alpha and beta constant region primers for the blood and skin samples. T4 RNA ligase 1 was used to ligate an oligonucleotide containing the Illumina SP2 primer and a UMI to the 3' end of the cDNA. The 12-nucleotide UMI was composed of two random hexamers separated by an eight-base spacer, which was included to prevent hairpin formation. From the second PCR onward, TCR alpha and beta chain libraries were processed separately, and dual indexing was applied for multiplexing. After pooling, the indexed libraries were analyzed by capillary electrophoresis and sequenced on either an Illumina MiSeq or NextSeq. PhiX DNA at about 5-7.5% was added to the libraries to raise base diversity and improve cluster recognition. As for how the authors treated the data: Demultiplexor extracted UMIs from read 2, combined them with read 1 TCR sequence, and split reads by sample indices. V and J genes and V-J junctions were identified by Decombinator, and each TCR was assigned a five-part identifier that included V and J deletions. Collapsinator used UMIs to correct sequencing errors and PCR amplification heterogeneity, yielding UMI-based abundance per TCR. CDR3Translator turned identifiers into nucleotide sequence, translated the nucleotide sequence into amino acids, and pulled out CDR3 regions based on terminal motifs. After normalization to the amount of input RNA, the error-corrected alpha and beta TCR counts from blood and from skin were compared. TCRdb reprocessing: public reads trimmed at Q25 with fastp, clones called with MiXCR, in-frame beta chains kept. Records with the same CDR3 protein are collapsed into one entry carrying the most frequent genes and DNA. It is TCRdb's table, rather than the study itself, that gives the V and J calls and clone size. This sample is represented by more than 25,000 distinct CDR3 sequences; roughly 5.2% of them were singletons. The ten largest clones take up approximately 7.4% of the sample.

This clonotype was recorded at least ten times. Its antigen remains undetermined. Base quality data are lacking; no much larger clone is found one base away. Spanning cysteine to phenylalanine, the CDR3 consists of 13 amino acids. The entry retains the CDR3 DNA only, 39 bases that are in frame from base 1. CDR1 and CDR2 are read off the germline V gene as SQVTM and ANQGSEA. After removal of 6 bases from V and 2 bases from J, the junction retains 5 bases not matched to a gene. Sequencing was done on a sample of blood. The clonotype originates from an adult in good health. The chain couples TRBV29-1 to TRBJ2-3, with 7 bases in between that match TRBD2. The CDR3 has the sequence CSVGGTITDTQYF. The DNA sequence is TGCAGCGTCGGGGGGACTATCACAGATACGCAGTATTTT.